These T cell receptor beta chains were read from a single sample in a study of cytomegalovirus exposure and HLA in healthy donors. Measured with immunoSEQ multiplex PCR; TCRdb has only the in-frame clones, and not every one. The data show under 200,000 clones, 77% seen once. The specimen sequenced was PBMCs. Receptors were obtained from a woman between 40 and 50 years old in good health and CMV-seropositive. The CDR3 runs from the conserved cysteine through the conserved F or W. The D gene is left open where the match is weak. Clone size is given for some rows only: seen once, a few or many times, or a class if the clone is expanded.

>TRBJ2-1|TRBV11-3|.|.
CASSLGGGRRNEQFF
TGTGCCAGCAGCTTAGGGGGGGGCCGGCGCAATGAGCAGTTCTTC
>TRBJ2-1|TRBV15|TRBD2|.
CATSRGHSGSFYNEQFF
TGTGCCACCAGCAGAGGTCATAGCGGGAGTTTCTACAATGAGCAGTTCTTC
>TRBJ1-1|TRBV28|TRBD1|.
CASSLPGTGYTEAFF
TGTGCCAGCAGTTTACCCGGGACAGGATATACTGAAGCTTTCTTT
>TRBJ2-3|TRBV7-8|TRBD1|.
CASSFDRGPTDTQYF
TGTGCCAGCAGCTTCGACAGGGGGCCCACAGATACGCAGTATTTT
>TRBJ1-5|TRBV7-9|.|once
CASSLAGSYNQPQHF
TGTGCCAGCAGCTTAGCGGGCAGCTACAATCAGCCCCAGCATTTT
>TRBJ2-7|TRBV5-1|.|.
CASSLASGPPISYEQYF
TGCGCCAGCAGCTTGGCCTCAGGTCCCCCTATTTCCTACGAGCAGTACTTC
>TRBJ2-7|TRBV7-9|TRBD1|.
CASSPSGTAYEQYF
TGTGCCAGCAGCCCATCCGGGACAGCCTACGAGCAGTACTTC
>TRBJ1-2|TRBV9|.|.
CASSASTADYGYTF
TGTGCCAGCAGCGCCTCGACAGCTGACTATGGCTACACCTTC
>TRBJ2-5|TRBV6-1|TRBD1|.
CASSEAAGTGRETQYF
TGTGCCAGCAGTGAAGCGGCCGGGACAGGGCGAGAGACCCAGTACTTC
>TRBJ1-2|TRBV10-3|.|.
CAISEIQTYGYTF
TGTGCCATCAGTGAGATACAGACCTATGGCTACACCTTC
>TRBJ2-3|TRBV11-3|TRBD1|few
CASSLVQGADTQYF
TGTGCCAGCAGCTTAGTTCAGGGGGCAGATACGCAGTATTTT
>TRBJ2-7|TRBV4-2|.|.
CASSQLDGTYEQYF
TGTGCCAGCAGCCAACTAGATGGCACCTACGAGCAGTACTTC
>TRBJ2-4|TRBV19|.|few
CASSPVGSGRSIEAKNIQYF
TGTGCCAGTAGCCCTGTCGGGTCAGGGCGGAGTATTGAGGCCAAAAACATTCAGTACTTC
>TRBJ2-3|TRBV27|TRBD1|few
CASSRDRVRDTQYF
TGTGCCAGCAGCCGGGACAGGGTAAGAGATACGCAGTATTTT
>TRBJ1-2|TRBV5-4|.|.
CASSLQFNEGHLDGGYTF
TGTGCCAGCAGCTTACAATTTAACGAGGGACATTTGGATGGGGGCTACACCTTC
>TRBJ2-1|TRBV5-4|TRBD2|.
CASTSGGGDSYNEQFF
TGTGCCAGCACCTCGGGGGGAGGGGACTCCTACAATGAGCAGTTCTTC
>TRBJ2-4|TRBV19|TRBD1|.
CASTEGDRRLAKNIQYF
TGTGCCAGTACCGAGGGGGACAGGAGACTAGCCAAAAACATTCAGTACTTC
>TRBJ2-7|TRBV4-1|.|.
CASSQGALGSYEQYF
TGCGCCAGCAGCCAGGGGGCCCTAGGGTCCTACGAGCAGTACTTC
>TRBJ2-1|TRBV28|TRBD2|.
CASSIAGGFYNEQFF
TGTGCCAGCAGTATAGCGGGGGGATTCTACAATGAGCAGTTCTTC
>TRBJ2-6|TRBV6-6|.|.
CASSGHRKGGANVLTF
TGTGCCAGCTCGGGACATAGGAAGGGAGGGGCCAACGTCCTGACTTTC
>TRBJ1-1|TRBV7-9|TRBD1|.
CASSPGGGTAQSVIF
TGTGCCAGCAGCCCCGGTGGGGGGACAGCCCAAAGTGTGATCTTT
>TRBJ2-3|TRBV7-9|TRBD1|.
CAIPGGFSTDTQYF
TGTGCCATCCCAGGGGGTTTCAGCACAGATACGCAGTATTTT
>TRBJ1-1|TRBV2|TRBD1|.
CASTQRQGHMNTEAFF
TGTGCCAGCACCCAGAGACAGGGGCACATGAACACTGAAGCTTTCTTT
>TRBJ2-1|TRBV4-3|TRBD1|.
CASSQQSTGGGYNEQFF
TGCGCCAGCAGCCAGCAATCAACAGGGGGCGGATACAATGAGCAGTTCTTC
>TRBJ2-7|TRBV11-3|.|.
CASSAGDRIYEQYF
TGTGCCAGCAGCGCCGGAGACAGGATCTACGAGCAGTACTTC
>TRBJ2-3|TRBV7-2|TRBD2|.
CASRWTSGRALDTQYF
TGTGCCAGCAGGTGGACTAGCGGGAGGGCCCTAGATACGCAGTATTTT
>TRBJ2-7|TRBV7-9|TRBD1|.
CASSLGTGGIDEQYF
TGTGCCAGCAGCTTGGGGACAGGGGGCATCGACGAGCAGTACTTC
>TRBJ2-7|TRBV30|TRBD2|once
CAWKRSGGYSYEQYF
TGTGCCTGGAAGCGCAGCGGGGGATACTCCTACGAGCAGTACTTC
>TRBJ2-7|TRBV28|.|once
CASSRVMMRNEQYF
TGTGCCAGCAGCCGCGTAATGATGAGGAACGAGCAGTACTTC
>TRBJ1-6|TRBV4-1|.|.
CASSHGGGNSPLHF
TGCGCCAGCAGCCACGGGGGTGGTAATTCACCCCTCCACTTT
>TRBJ2-1|TRBV7-6|TRBD2|.
CASTRGLAGGDEQFF
TGTGCCAGCACTCGGGGACTAGCGGGGGGCGATGAGCAGTTCTTC
>TRBJ1-5|TRBV2|TRBD1|.
CASTSGGGTNQPQHF
TGTGCCAGCACTTCGGGAGGGGGCACCAATCAGCCCCAGCATTTT
>TRBJ1-3|TRBV27|TRBD1|.
CASSTGAGNTIYF
TGTGCCAGCAGTACAGGGGCTGGAAACACCATATATTTT
>TRBJ2-1|TRBV4-2|TRBD2|.
CASTTGLAGVNEQFF
TGTGCCAGCACCACAGGACTAGCGGGGGTCAATGAGCAGTTCTTC
>TRBJ1-5|TRBV19|.|.
CASSITRGQPQHF
TGTGCCAGTAGTATTACTCGGGGGCAGCCCCAGCATTTT
>TRBJ1-1|TRBV18|TRBD1|.
CASSLGQGFGTEAFF
TGTGCCAGCTCACTAGGACAGGGGTTTGGCACTGAAGCTTTCTTT
>TRBJ2-1|TRBV9|TRBD2|once
CASSVVSSGRNEQFF
TGTGCCAGCAGCGTAGTTAGTAGCGGGAGGAATGAGCAGTTCTTC
>TRBJ1-1|TRBV5-4|TRBD1|.
CASSNWTGLNTEAFF
TGTGCCAGCAGCAACTGGACAGGGCTGAACACTGAAGCTTTCTTT
>TRBJ2-5|TRBV5-1|.|.
CASSTQGTQETQYF
TGCGCCAGCAGCACACAGGGGACTCAAGAGACCCAGTACTTC
>TRBJ2-3|TRBV7-2|TRBD2|.
CASSLAGGGADTQYF
TGTGCCAGCAGCTTAGCGGGGGGGGGAGCAGATACGCAGTATTTT
>TRBJ1-2|TRBV6-5|TRBD1|.
CASSYVRTGGNYGYTF
TGTGCCAGCAGTTACGTCCGGACAGGGGGCAACTATGGCTACACCTTC
>TRBJ2-5|TRBV19|.|.
CASKETGSAETQYF
TGTGCCAGTAAGGAGACTGGTTCGGCGGAGACCCAGTACTTC
>TRBJ2-5|TRBV5-1|TRBD1|.
CASSGGQGLTQETQYF
TGCGCCAGCAGCGGGGGACAGGGTTTGACCCAAGAGACCCAGTACTTC
>TRBJ2-5|TRBV5-1|TRBD1|.
CASSSAGTGYETQYF
TGCGCCAGCAGCTCGGCCGGGACAGGGTACGAGACCCAGTACTTC
>TRBJ2-1|TRBV4-2|.|few
CASSQIQEDNEQFF
TGTGCCAGCAGCCAGATCCAAGAGGACAATGAGCAGTTCTTC
>TRBJ2-2|TRBV5-4|TRBD2|.
CASSLESSGTTGELFF
TGTGCCAGCAGCTTGGAGAGTAGCGGGACTACCGGGGAGCTGTTTTTT
>TRBJ1-6|TRBV19|.|.
CASSIEAGGGRSPLHF
TGTGCCAGTAGTATAGAGGCCGGGGGTGGTAGATCACCCCTCCACTTT